Reported below is one TCR beta chain. CDR1 is MNHNY, CDR2 SVGAGI, per germline (reference sequence). V trimming: 5 bases; J trimming: 5 bases; junction bases outside the gene matches: 12. This CDR3 has 17 amino acids. The data belong to a study of blood T cell repertoires in COVID-19. Study in general: Sources were T cells, B-cell-depleted T cells, or PBMCs; the material itself was cDNA or gDNA.

Measured with immunoSEQ multiplex PCR; TCRdb has only the in-frame clones, and not every one. The table shows approximately 300,000 clones, with 87% occurring only once. This clonotype originated in a woman in her forties or fifties who had recovered from COVID-19. What was sequenced was peripheral blood. The gene calls are TRBV6-6 and TRBJ2-2; 9 nucleotides match TRBD1. The CDR3 nucleotides are TGTGCCAGCAGTCCTATGACCGGGACAGGGCGGACCGGGGAGCTGTTTTTT. Translated, it gives CASSPMTGTGRTGELFF.